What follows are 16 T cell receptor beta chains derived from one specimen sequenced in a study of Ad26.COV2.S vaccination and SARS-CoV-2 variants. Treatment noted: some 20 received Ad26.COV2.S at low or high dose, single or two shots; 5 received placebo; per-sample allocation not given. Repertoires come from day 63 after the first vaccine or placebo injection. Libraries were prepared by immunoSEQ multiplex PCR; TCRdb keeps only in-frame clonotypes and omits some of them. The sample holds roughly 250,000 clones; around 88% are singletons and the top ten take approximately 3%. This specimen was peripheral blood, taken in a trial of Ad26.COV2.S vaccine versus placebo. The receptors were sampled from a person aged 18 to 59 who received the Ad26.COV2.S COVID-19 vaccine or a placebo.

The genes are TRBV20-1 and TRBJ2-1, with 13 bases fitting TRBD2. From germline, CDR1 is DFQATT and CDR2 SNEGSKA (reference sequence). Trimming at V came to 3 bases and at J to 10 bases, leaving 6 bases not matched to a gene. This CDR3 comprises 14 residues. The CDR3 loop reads CSASSSTSGREQFF. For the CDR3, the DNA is TGCAGTGCTAGTTCTTCGACTAGCGGGAGGGAGCAGTTCTTC.

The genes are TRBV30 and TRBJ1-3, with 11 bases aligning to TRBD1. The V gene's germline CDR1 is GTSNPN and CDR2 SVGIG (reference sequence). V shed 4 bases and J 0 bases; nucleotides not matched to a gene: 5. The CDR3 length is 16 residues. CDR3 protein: CAWTSGQGGSGNTIYF. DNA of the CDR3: TGTGCCTGGACCTCGGGACAGGGGGGCTCTGGAAACACCATATATTTT.

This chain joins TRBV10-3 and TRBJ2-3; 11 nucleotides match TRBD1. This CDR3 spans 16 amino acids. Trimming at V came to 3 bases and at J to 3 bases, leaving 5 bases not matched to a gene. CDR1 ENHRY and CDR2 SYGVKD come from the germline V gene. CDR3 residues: CAISDPGTGGTDTQYF. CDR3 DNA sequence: TGTGCCATCAGTGACCCCGGGACAGGGGGGACAGATACGCAGTATTTT.

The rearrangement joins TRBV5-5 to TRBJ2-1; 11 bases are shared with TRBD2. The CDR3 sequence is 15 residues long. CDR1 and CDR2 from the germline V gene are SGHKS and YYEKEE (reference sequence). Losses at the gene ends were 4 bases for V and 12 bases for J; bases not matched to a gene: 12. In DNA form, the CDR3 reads TGTGCCAGCAGCCCCCCCTTAGCGGGGGGGCAGGGGCAGTTCTTC. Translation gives CASSPPLAGGQGQFF.

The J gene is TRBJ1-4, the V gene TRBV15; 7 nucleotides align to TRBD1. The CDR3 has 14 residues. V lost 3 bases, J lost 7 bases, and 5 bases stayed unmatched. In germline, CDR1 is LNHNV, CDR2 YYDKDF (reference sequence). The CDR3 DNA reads TGTGCCACCAGCAGGACAGGGATTGGTGAAAAACTGTTTTTT. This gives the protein CATSRTGIGEKLFF.

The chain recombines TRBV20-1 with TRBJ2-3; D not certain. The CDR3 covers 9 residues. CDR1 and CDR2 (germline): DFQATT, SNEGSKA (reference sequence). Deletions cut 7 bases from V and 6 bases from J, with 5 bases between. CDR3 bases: TGCAGTGTCGGCGATACGCAGTATTTT. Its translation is CSVGDTQYF.

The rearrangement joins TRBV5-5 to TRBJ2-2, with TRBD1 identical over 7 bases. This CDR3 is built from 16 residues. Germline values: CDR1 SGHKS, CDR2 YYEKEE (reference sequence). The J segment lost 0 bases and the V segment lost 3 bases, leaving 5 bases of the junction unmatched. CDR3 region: CASSYAQGANTGELFF. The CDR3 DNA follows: TGTGCCAGCAGCTACGCTCAGGGGGCGAACACCGGGGAGCTGTTTTTT. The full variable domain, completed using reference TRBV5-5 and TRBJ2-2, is DAGVTQSPTHLIKTRGQQVTLRCSPISGHKSVSWYQQVLGQGPQFIFQYYEKEERGRGNFPDRFSARQFPNYSSELNVNALLLGDSALYLCASSYAQGANTGELFFGEGSRLTVL.

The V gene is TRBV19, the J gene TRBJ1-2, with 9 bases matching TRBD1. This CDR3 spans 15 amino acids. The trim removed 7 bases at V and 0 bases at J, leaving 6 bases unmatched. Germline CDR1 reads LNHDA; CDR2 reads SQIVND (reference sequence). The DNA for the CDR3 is TGTGCCAGTAAATCACAGGGGGCAGCTAACTATGGCTACACCTTC. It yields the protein CASKSQGAANYGYTF.

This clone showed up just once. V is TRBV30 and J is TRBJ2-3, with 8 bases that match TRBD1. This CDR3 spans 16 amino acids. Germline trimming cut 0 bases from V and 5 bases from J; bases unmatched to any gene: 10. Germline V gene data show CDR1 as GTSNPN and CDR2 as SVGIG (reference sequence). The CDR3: CAWSVGTGPVRDTQYF. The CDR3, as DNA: TGTGCCTGGAGTGTGGGGACAGGTCCTGTACGAGATACGCAGTATTTT.

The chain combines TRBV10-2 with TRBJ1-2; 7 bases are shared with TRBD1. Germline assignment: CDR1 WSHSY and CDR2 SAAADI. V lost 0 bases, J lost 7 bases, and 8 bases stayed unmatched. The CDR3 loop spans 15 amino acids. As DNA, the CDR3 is TGCGCCAGCAGTGAGTCGGGCGGACAGGCCATTGGCTACACCTTC. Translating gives CASSESGGQAIGYTF.

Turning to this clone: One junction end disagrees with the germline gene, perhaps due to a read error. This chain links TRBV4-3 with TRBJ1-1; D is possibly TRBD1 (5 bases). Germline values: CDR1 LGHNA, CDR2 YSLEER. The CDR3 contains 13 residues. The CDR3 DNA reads TGCGCCAGCAGCCAAGAAACCCGGACAATGGCCTCCTTT. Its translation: CASSQETRTMASF.

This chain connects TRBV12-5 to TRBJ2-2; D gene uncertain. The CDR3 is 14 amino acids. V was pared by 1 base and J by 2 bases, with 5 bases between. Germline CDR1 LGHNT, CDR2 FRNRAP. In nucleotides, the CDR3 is TGTGCTAGTGGTTTGGGCACCAACACCGGGGAGCTGTTTTTT. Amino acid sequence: CASGLGTNTGELFF.

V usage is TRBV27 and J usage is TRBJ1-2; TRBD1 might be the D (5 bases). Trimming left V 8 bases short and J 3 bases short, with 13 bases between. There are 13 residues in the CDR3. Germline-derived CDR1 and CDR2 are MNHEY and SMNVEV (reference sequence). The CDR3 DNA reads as TGTGCCAGCTCTAAGGGGACTTACTATGGCTACACCTTC. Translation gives CASSKGTYYGYTF.

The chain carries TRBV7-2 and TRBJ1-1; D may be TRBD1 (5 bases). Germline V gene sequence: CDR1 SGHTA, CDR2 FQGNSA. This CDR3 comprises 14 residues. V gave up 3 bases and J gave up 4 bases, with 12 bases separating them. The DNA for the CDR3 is TGTGCCAGCAGCTTGAAGGGGCTGGGCACTGAAGCTTTCTTT. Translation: CASSLKGLGTEAFF.

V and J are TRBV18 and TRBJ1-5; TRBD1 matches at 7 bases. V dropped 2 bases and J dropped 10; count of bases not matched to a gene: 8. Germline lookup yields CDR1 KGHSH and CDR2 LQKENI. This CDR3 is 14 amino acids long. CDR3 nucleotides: TGTGCCAGCTCACCATTAGAACAGGGGCGACCCCAGCATTTT. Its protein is CASSPLEQGRPQHF.

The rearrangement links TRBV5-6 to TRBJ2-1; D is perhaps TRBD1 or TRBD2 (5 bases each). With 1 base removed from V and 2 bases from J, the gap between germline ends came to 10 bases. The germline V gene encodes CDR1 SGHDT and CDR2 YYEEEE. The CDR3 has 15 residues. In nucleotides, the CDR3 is TGTGCCAGCAGCTTGCTCGGGGCTCCCTACAATGAGCAGTTCTTC. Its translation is CASSLLGAPYNEQFF.